This is a list of T cell receptor beta chains from one sample in a study of vaccination and CD4 T cells after COVID-19. These receptors have no identified antigens. TCRdb processed the PCR reads anew with MiXCR; each CDR3 protein has one entry. The sample contains 15,000 to 20,000 distinct CDR3 sequences, roughly 60% of which appear only once. Sequencing used CD4+ T cells from blood, cultured in vitro, obtained before SARS-CoV-2 vaccination. These receptors were obtained from a human donor who had recovered from COVID-19. Both conserved end residues are part of each CDR3. Fields, in order: J gene, V gene, D gene, clone size, CDR3 DNA, CDR3 protein. A D gene is named only where the DNA matches it firmly. Clone size is shown for a subset of rows, as once, few, many or a class of expanded clone.

J: TRBJ2-3; V: TRBV19; D: .; size: .; DNA: TGTGCCACCCGTCGAGGAGGGGGAACAGATACGCAGTATTTT; CDR3: CATRRGGGTDTQYF
J: TRBJ2-7; V: TRBV6-1; D: TRBD1; size: .; DNA: TGTGCCAGCCCCCATCCCGGGACAGCTACCTACGAGCAGTACTTC; CDR3: CASPHPGTATYEQYF
J: TRBJ2-5; V: TRBV20-1; D: TRBD2; size: .; DNA: TGCAGTGCTAGAGATCTAGCGGCTGAGACCCAGTACTTC; CDR3: CSARDLAAETQYF
J: TRBJ1-6; V: TRBV6-1; D: .; size: .; DNA: TGTGCCAGCAGGCCCCGGGGTGGTTCACCCCTCCACTTT; CDR3: CASRPRGGSPLHF
J: TRBJ2-3; V: TRBV6-2/TRBV6-3; D: .; size: .; DNA: TGTGCCAGCAGACTCTCCGGGTCTTCTAGCACAGATACGCAGTATTTT; CDR3: CASRLSGSSSTDTQYF
J: TRBJ1-1; V: TRBV27; D: TRBD1; size: .; DNA: TGTGCCAGCAGTGCCTATGGACAGGGCTCCACTGAAGCTTTCTTT; CDR3: CASSAYGQGSTEAFF
J: TRBJ1-2; V: TRBV6-2/TRBV6-3; D: .; size: .; DNA: TGTGCCAGCAGTTACCCTCGGTCTTCACAAAACTATGGCTACACCTTC; CDR3: CASSYPRSSQNYGYTF
J: TRBJ1-5; V: TRBV30; D: .; size: few; DNA: TGTGCCTGGAGTTACGGGAGTAGTCGGAATCAGCCCCAGCATTTT; CDR3: CAWSYGSSRNQPQHF
J: TRBJ2-3; V: TRBV20-1; D: .; size: few; DNA: TGCAGTGCCATAGGGACTGGCGCTACGCAGTATTTT; CDR3: CSAIGTGATQYF
J: TRBJ2-7; V: TRBV2; D: .; size: .; DNA: TGTGCCAGCAGAGCTGACAGCTACGAGCAGTACTTC; CDR3: CASRADSYEQYF
J: TRBJ1-6; V: TRBV7-9; D: .; size: few; DNA: TGTGCCAGCCGTGCGGGGGATTCACCCCTCCACTTT; CDR3: CASRAGDSPLHF
J: TRBJ2-7; V: TRBV20-1; D: .; size: .; DNA: TGCAGTGCCCCCGCGAGCGGAGGTTCCTACGAGCAGTACTTC; CDR3: CSAPASGGSYEQYF
J: TRBJ1-5; V: TRBV27; D: .; size: once; DNA: TGTGCCAGCAGTTTAGCCCAGGGACGGCAGCCCCAGCATTTT; CDR3: CASSLAQGRQPQHF
J: TRBJ2-5; V: TRBV20-1; D: .; size: .; DNA: TGCAGTGCCTCGTGGGAGACCCAGTACTTC; CDR3: CSASWETQYF
J: TRBJ2-3; V: TRBV19; D: .; size: .; DNA: TGTGCCAGTGAGGACGGACCTAGCACAGATACGCAGTATTTT; CDR3: CASEDGPSTDTQYF
J: TRBJ1-2; V: TRBV6-5; D: .; size: .; DNA: TGTGCCAGCAGTTATCAGGGTTCGGGCTATGGCTACACCTTC; CDR3: CASSYQGSGYGYTF
J: TRBJ2-6; V: TRBV4-3; D: TRBD2; size: few; DNA: TGCGCCAGCAGCCAGGGACTAGCCTCCGGGGCCAACGTCCTGACTTTC; CDR3: CASSQGLASGANVLTF
J: TRBJ2-5; V: TRBV12-3/TRBV12-4; D: .; size: once; DNA: TGTGCCAGCAGTGGGACATTCGCTACGGAGACCCAGTACTTC; CDR3: CASSGTFATETQYF
J: TRBJ1-6; V: TRBV20-1; D: TRBD1; size: .; DNA: TGCAGTGCTAGAAGGGCAGGGGGCGATTATTCACCCCTCCACTTT; CDR3: CSARRAGGDYSPLHF
J: TRBJ2-5; V: TRBV18; D: .; size: .; DNA: TGTGCCAGCTCACCAGCCGGGGGCCGGGAGACCCAGTACTTC; CDR3: CASSPAGGRETQYF
J: TRBJ2-2; V: TRBV30; D: TRBD2; size: .; DNA: TGTGCCTGGAGTGTACGTCCGGCGGGAGCCGTCGGGGAGCTGTTTTTT; CDR3: CAWSVRPAGAVGELFF
J: TRBJ1-1; V: TRBV5-1; D: .; size: .; DNA: TGCGCCAGCAGCAAATCACCTGGTCTTGAGAACACTGAAGCTTTCTTT; CDR3: CASSKSPGLENTEAFF
J: TRBJ2-5; V: TRBV7-8; D: .; size: few; DNA: TGTGCCAGCAGCTGGGACTTGGGGGAGACCCAGTACTTC; CDR3: CASSWDLGETQYF
J: TRBJ2-7; V: TRBV2; D: TRBD1; size: once; DNA: TGTGCCAGCGGGACAGGCTACGAGCAGTACTTC; CDR3: CASGTGYEQYF
J: TRBJ2-5; V: TRBV6-2/TRBV6-3; D: .; size: .; DNA: TGTGCCAGCAGGCGACCCGGCCAAGAGACCCAGTACTTC; CDR3: CASRRPGQETQYF
J: TRBJ1-2; V: TRBV18; D: .; size: .; DNA: TGTGCCAGCTCACCAGGTGAGAGCAGCCACTTC; CDR3: CASSPGESSHF